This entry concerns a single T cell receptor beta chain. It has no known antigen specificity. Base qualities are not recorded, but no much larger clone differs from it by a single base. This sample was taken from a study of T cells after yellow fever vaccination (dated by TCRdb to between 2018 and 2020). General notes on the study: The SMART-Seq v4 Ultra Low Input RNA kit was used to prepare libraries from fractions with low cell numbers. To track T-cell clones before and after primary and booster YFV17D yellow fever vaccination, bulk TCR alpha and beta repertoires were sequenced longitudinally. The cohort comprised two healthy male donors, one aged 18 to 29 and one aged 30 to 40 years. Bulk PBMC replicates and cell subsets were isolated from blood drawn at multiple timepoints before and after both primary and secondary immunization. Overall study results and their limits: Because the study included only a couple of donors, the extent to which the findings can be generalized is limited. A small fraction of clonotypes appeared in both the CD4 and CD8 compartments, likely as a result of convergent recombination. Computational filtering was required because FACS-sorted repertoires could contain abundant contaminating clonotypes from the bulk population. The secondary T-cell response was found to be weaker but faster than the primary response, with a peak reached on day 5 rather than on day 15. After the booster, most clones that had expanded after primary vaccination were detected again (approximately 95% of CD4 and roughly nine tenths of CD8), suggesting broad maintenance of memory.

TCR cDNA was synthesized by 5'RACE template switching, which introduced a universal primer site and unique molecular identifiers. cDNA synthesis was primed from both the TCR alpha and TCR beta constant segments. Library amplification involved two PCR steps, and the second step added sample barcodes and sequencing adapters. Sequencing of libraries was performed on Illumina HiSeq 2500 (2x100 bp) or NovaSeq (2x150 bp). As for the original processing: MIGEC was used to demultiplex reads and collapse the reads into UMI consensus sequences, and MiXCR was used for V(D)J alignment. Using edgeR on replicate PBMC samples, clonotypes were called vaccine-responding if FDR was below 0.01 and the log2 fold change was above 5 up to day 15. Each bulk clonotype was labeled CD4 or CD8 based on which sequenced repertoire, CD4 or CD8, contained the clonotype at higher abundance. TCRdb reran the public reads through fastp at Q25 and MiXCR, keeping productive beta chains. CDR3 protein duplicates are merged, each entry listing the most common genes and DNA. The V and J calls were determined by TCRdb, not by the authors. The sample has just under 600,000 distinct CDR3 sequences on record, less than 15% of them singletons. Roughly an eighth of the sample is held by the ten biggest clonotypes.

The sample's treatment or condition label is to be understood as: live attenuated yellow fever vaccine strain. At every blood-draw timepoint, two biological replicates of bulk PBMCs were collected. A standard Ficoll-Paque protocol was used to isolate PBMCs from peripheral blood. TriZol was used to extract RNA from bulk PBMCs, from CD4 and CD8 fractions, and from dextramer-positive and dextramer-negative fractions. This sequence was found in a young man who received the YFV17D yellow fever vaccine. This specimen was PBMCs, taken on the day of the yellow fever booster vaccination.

The CDR3 protein: CASSTSGGEVDTQYF. The bases are TGTGCCAGCAGTACCTCGGGGGGAGAGGTAGATACGCAGTATTTT. The rearranged chain carries TRBV6-5 and TRBJ2-3; 7 bases in between match TRBD2. The cysteine opens and the phenylalanine closes a CDR3 of 15 amino acids. Of the read, only the CDR3 DNA is kept; its 45 bases are in frame from base 1. CDR1 and CDR2, looked up from the germline V gene, are MNHEY and SVGAGI. Here V drops 5 bases and J drops 5 bases, and the junction holds 10 bases not matched to any gene.